The present T cell receptor beta chain was sequenced within a study of T-cell memory formation after mild COVID-19. Overall study context: Largely, the TCR clusters proved donor specific.

V was clipped by 3 bases and J by 7 bases; unmatched bases: 6. Per the germline V gene, CDR1 is SGHAT and CDR2 is FQNNGV. The CDR3 spans 15 residues. Study-level results: Prior to infection, memory already included some responding clones, suggesting cross-reactive memory joined. Mostly located in CM and EM were contracting CD4+ clones, with contracting CD8+ clones located in EMRA.

TCRalpha and TCRbeta libraries used 5'RACE with constant-segment primers and UMIs. Each CDR3 protein is one row after TCRdb ran MiXCR on the 5' RACE reads. The sample holds 250,000 to 350,000 distinct CDR3 sequences, 15% to 20% seen once. On this clonotype: Antigen specificity is unknown.

This TCR derives from a man between 18 and 29 years old who had mild COVID-19 (a few samples of this study predate the infection). Cell type and time point are not known. Sequencing was performed on PBMCs or a T cell subset sorted from them (not recorded which). The V gene is TRBV11-2, the J gene TRBJ2-1, with 10 bases matching TRBD2. CDR3 coding DNA: TGTGCCAGCAGCTTCGGGCCTAGCGGGGGAAATGAGCAGTTCTTC. Translating it yields CASSFGPSGGNEQFF. Full variable domain (rest looked up from reference TRBV11-2 and TRBJ2-1): EAGVAQSPRYKIIEKRQSVAFWCNPISGHATLYWYQQILGQGPKLLIQFQNNGVVDDSQLPKDRFSAERLKGVDSTLKIQPAKLEDSAVYLCASSFGPSGGNEQFFGPGTRLTVL.